The rows below give T cell receptor beta chains drawn from one sample of a study of shared clonotypes between healthy human individuals. Sequencing used immunoSEQ multiplex PCR; TCRdb keeps in-frame clones, though not all of them. The data hold roughly 2.6 million clones, with about 92% observed a single time. Sequences were obtained from naive CD4+ T cells sorted from blood. The receptors originated from a man between 18 and 29 years old in good health. Both conserved end residues are part of each CDR3. Each record gives: CDR3 DNA, CDR3 protein, J gene, V gene, clone size, D gene. The D gene is left open where the match is weak. The size field is filled for only some rows; it gives once, few, many or a size class.

CDR3nt: TGCGCCAGCAGCTTGGCGGAGGGAATAGATACGCAGTATTTT
CDR3aa: CASSLAEGIDTQYF
j_gene: TRBJ2-3
v_gene: TRBV5-1
abundance: -
d_gene: -

CDR3nt: TGTGCCTGGAGTGACGGGAATAGCAATCAGCCCCAGCATTTT
CDR3aa: CAWSDGNSNQPQHF
j_gene: TRBJ1-5
v_gene: TRBV30
abundance: -
d_gene: -

CDR3nt: TGTGCCAGCAGCTTGTCGCACTATGGCTACACCTTC
CDR3aa: CASSLSHYGYTF
j_gene: TRBJ1-2
v_gene: TRBV5-5
abundance: once
d_gene: -

CDR3nt: TGTGCCAGCAGCGCATACCACACAGTTGAGTCCTATGGCTACACCTTC
CDR3aa: CASSAYHTVESYGYTF
j_gene: TRBJ1-2
v_gene: TRBV7-2
abundance: once
d_gene: -

CDR3nt: TGCAGTGCTAGATCCTCGGGTGAGCAGTTCTTC
CDR3aa: CSARSSGEQFF
j_gene: TRBJ2-1
v_gene: TRBV20-1
abundance: -
d_gene: -

CDR3nt: TGTGCCAGCAGTGAATCCCTAGGGGGTTATGGCTACACCTTC
CDR3aa: CASSESLGGYGYTF
j_gene: TRBJ1-2
v_gene: TRBV6-1
abundance: -
d_gene: -

CDR3nt: TGTGCCAGCAGCTTGTTGGCCAGCGACTTAAACATTCAGTACTTC
CDR3aa: CASSLLASDLNIQYF
j_gene: TRBJ2-4
v_gene: TRBV5-6
abundance: -
d_gene: -

CDR3nt: TGTGCCAGCAGCCCAGGACAGGGGAACATTCAGTACTTC
CDR3aa: CASSPGQGNIQYF
j_gene: TRBJ2-4
v_gene: TRBV6-6
abundance: -
d_gene: TRBD1

CDR3nt: TGTGCCAGCGGGACTAGCGGGACTAACTCCTACGAGCAGTACTTC
CDR3aa: CASGTSGTNSYEQYF
j_gene: TRBJ2-7
v_gene: TRBV6-1
abundance: -
d_gene: TRBD2

CDR3nt: TGCGCCAGCAGCCAAGCCATGACCTACGAGCAGTACTTC
CDR3aa: CASSQAMTYEQYF
j_gene: TRBJ2-7
v_gene: TRBV4-1
abundance: -
d_gene: -

CDR3nt: TGTGCCAGCAGCGTAGACATACCCTCTGGAAACACCATATATTTT
CDR3aa: CASSVDIPSGNTIYF
j_gene: TRBJ1-3
v_gene: TRBV5-5
abundance: once
d_gene: -

CDR3nt: TGTGCCAGCAGAGATAGCGGGGGCTACACCGGGGAGCTGTTTTTT
CDR3aa: CASRDSGGYTGELFF
j_gene: TRBJ2-2
v_gene: TRBV2
abundance: -
d_gene: TRBD2

CDR3nt: TGTGCCAGCAGCTCACCCGGGTCCTCCTACGAGCAGTACTTC
CDR3aa: CASSSPGSSYEQYF
j_gene: TRBJ2-7
v_gene: TRBV11-2
abundance: -
d_gene: -

CDR3nt: TGTGCCAGCAGCTTAGATCGGGGGGATACGCAGTATTTT
CDR3aa: CASSLDRGDTQYF
j_gene: TRBJ2-3
v_gene: TRBV11-3
abundance: -
d_gene: -

CDR3nt: TGTGCCAGCAGCGTGGGTGACAGGAGACACCATGAGCAGTTCTTC
CDR3aa: CASSVGDRRHHEQFF
j_gene: TRBJ2-1
v_gene: TRBV5-4
abundance: once
d_gene: -

CDR3nt: TGTGCCTGGAGTCCAGGGCCCAATTCACCCCTCCACTTT
CDR3aa: CAWSPGPNSPLHF
j_gene: TRBJ1-6
v_gene: TRBV30
abundance: few
d_gene: -

CDR3nt: TGTGCCAGCAGTGAACAGCCGGGACTAGCGGCCGGGGAGCTGTTTTTT
CDR3aa: CASSEQPGLAAGELFF
j_gene: TRBJ2-2
v_gene: TRBV25-1
abundance: -
d_gene: TRBD2

CDR3nt: TGTGCCAGCACCCTAGCGGGAGGGTCCTGGGGGGAGCAGTACTTC
CDR3aa: CASTLAGGSWGEQYF
j_gene: TRBJ2-7
v_gene: TRBV5-5
abundance: -
d_gene: TRBD2

CDR3nt: TGTGCCAGCAATCAGGCATACTATGGCTACACCTTC
CDR3aa: CASNQAYYGYTF
j_gene: TRBJ1-2
v_gene: TRBV6-1
abundance: -
d_gene: -

CDR3nt: TGTGCCAGCAGGCAGGGTTACGAGCAGTACTTC
CDR3aa: CASRQGYEQYF
j_gene: TRBJ2-7
v_gene: TRBV6-6
abundance: -
d_gene: -

CDR3nt: TGTGCCAGCTCACCACCCGACAGCTACGAGCAGTACTTC
CDR3aa: CASSPPDSYEQYF
j_gene: TRBJ2-7
v_gene: TRBV18
abundance: -
d_gene: -

CDR3nt: TGCAGCGCTAGAAAAGGCCATGAGCAGTTCTTC
CDR3aa: CSARKGHEQFF
j_gene: TRBJ2-1
v_gene: TRBV20-1
abundance: -
d_gene: -

CDR3nt: TGTGCCAGCTCACTACAGGGAGGGTCTGTGCACACTGAAGCTTTCTTT
CDR3aa: CASSLQGGSVHTEAFF
j_gene: TRBJ1-1
v_gene: TRBV18
abundance: -
d_gene: -